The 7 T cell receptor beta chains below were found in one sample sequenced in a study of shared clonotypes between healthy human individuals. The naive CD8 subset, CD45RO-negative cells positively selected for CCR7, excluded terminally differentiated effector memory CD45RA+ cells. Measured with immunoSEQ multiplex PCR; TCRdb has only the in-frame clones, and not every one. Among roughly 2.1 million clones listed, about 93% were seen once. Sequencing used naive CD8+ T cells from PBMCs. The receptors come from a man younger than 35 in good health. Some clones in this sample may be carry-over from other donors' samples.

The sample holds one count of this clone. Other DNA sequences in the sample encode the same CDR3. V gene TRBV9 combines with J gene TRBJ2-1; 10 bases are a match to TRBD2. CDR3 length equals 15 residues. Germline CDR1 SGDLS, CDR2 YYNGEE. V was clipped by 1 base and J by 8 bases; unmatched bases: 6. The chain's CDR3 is CASSVSGRAGDEQFF. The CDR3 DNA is TGTGCCAGCAGCGTAAGCGGGAGGGCCGGTGATGAGCAGTTCTTC. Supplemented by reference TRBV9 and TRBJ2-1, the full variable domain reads DSGVTQTPKHLITATGQRVTLRCSPRSGDLSVYWYQQSLDQGLQFLIQYYNGEERAKGNILERFSAQQFPDLHSELNLSSLELGDSALYFCASSVSGRAGDEQFFGPGTRLTVL.

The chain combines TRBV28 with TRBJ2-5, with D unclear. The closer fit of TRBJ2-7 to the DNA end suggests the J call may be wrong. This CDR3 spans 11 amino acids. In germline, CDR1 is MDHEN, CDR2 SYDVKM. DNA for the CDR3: TGTGCCAGCAGTCCCATGTACGAGCAGTACTTC. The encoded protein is CASSPMYEQYF.

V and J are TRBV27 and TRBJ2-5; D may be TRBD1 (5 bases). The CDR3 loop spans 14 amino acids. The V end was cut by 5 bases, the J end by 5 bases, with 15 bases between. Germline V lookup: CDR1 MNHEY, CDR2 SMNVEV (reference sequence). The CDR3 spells CASSPRTLGETQYF. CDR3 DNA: TGTGCCAGCAGTCCACGGACACTCGGGGAGACCCAGTACTTC.

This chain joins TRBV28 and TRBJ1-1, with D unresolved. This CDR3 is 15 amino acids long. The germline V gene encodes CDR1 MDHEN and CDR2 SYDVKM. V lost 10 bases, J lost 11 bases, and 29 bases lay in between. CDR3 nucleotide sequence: TGTGCCACTCAGCTTACGGCTATGCCCAATCCCATTGCTTTCTTT. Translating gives CATQLTAMPNPIAFF.

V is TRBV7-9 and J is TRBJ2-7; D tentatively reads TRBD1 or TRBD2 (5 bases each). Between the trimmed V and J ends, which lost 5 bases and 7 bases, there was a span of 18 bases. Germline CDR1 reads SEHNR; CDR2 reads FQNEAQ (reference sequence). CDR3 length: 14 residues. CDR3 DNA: TGTGCCAGCAGCAAGGACCGGGACCCCTTGGAGCAGTACTTC. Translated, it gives CASSKDRDPLEQYF. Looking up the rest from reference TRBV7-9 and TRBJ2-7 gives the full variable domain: DTGVSQNPRHKITKRGQNVTFRCDPISEHNRLYWYRQTLGQGPEFLTYFQNEAQLEKSRLLSDRFSAERPKGSFSTLEIQRTEQGDSAMYLCASSKDRDPLEQYFGPGTRLTVT.

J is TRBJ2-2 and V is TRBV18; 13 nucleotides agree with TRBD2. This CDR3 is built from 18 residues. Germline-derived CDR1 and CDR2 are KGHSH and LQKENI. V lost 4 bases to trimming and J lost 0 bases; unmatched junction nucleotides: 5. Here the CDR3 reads CASSQGLAGPANTGELFF. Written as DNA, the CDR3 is TGTGCCAGCTCACAGGGACTAGCGGGACCCGCGAACACCGGGGAGCTGTTTTTT.

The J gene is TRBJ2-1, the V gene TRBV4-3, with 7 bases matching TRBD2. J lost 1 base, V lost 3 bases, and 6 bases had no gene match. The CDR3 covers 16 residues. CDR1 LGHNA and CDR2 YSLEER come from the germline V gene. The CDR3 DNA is TGCGCCAGCAGCCAGGCCTGGGGGGGATCCTACAATGAGCAGTTCTTC. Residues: CASSQAWGGSYNEQFF.